This T cell receptor beta chain derives from a study of cytomegalovirus exposure and HLA in healthy donors. Background on the study: The 120 validation repertoires matched the approximately 700 first-cohort repertoires in platform, a later analysis reported. General study results and limits: In vitro testing confirmed three CMV-associated chains as specific for CMV antigens.

With regard to this clone: Its antigen is unknown.

The V gene lost 2 bases and the J gene lost 1 base, with 9 bases spanning the gap. CDR1 and CDR2 (germline): MDHEN, SYDVKM. This CDR3 spans 14 amino acids. Sequenced by immunoSEQ multiplex PCR; TCRdb stores in-frame clones only, minus some. This table holds 250,000 to 400,000 clones, about nine tenths found once. Sample: PBMCs. The TCR was taken from a woman aged 25 to 39 in good health and CMV-seropositive. The chain combines TRBV28 with TRBJ2-7; D remains unclear. CDR3 nucleotides: TGTGCCAGCAGTTTAGTATCCGGGTCCTACGAGCAGTACTTC. Its translation is CASSLVSGSYEQYF.